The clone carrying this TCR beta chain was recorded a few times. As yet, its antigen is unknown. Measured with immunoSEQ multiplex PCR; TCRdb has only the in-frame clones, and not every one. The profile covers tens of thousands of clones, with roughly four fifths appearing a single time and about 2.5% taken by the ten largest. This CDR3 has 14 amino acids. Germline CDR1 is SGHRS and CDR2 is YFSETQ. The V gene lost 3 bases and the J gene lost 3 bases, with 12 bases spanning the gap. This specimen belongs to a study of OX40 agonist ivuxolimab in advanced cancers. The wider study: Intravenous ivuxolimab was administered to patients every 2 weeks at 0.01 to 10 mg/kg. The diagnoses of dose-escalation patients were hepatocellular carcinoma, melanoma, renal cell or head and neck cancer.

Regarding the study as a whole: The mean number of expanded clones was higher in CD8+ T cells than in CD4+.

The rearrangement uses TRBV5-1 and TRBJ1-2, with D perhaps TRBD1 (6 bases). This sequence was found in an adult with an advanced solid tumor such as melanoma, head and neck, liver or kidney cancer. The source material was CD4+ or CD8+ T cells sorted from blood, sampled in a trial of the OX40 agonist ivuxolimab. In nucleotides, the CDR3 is TGCGCCAGCAGCTCACAGGGAGGGGACTATGGCTACACCTTC. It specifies CASSSQGGDYGYTF.